The next 17 T cell receptor beta chains were all read from a single sample in a study of blood T cell repertoires in COVID-19 (dated by TCRdb to between 2020 and 2021). The library was built by means of the immunoSEQ multiplex PCR assay. What TCRdb holds here is the immuneACCESS table cut down to in-frame rearrangements. Part of the clones is not present; checked against another copy, under half of the missing clones reflect an unresolved V gene, and the others are unexplained. This sample has 190,000 or so clones in its table, and 89% of those were observed once. Together, the top ten hold over 7% of the sample. The specimen sequenced was PBMCs or T cells enriched from blood (not recorded which). The receptors shown here come from a woman in her late teens or twenties who had recovered from COVID-19.

J is TRBJ1-1 and V is TRBV30; the D gene is possibly TRBD1 (5 bases). The germline CDR1 and CDR2 sequences are GTSNPN and SVGIG (reference sequence). Deletions cut 3 bases from V and 5 bases from J, with 13 bases between. This CDR3 has 13 amino acids. CDR3 sequence (DNA): TGTGCCTGGAGGCTGGGGGGGTGGACTGAAGCTTTCTTT. Translation: CAWRLGGWTEAFF.

The chain employs TRBV12-3 or TRBV12-4 and TRBJ1-2; D possibly corresponds to TRBD1 (5 bases). Trimming removed 5 bases at V and 4 bases at J, with 8 bases between. This CDR3 is built from 12 residues. The CDR3, as DNA: TGTGCCAGCAGTCGACAGATCTATGGCTACACCTTC. Protein sequence: CASSRQIYGYTF.

In nucleotides, the CDR3 is TGTGCCAGCAGCGTAGCATTACCGGGACAGGGTTATGGCTACACCTTC. Its protein is CASSVALPGQGYGYTF. The rearrangement joins TRBV9 to TRBJ1-2, with 9 bases fitting TRBD1. CDR1 is SGDLS, CDR2 YYNGEE, per germline. This CDR3 has 16 residues. Germline trimming cut 0 bases from V and 5 bases from J; bases unmatched to any gene: 8. The full variable domain, its missing parts supplied by reference TRBV9 and TRBJ1-2, is DSGVTQTPKHLITATGQRVTLRCSPRSGDLSVYWYQQSLDQGLQFLIQYYNGEERAKGNILERFSAQQFPDLHSELNLSSLELGDSALYFCASSVALPGQGYGYTFGSGTRLTVV.

V and J are TRBV28 and TRBJ1-4, with D hard to call. Deletions cut 11 bases from V and 3 bases from J, with 13 bases between. The CDR3 consists of 13 residues. The germline V gene encodes CDR1 MDHEN and CDR2 SYDVKM. The CDR3 DNA reads as TGTGCCTGCCAGGATCAGGCTAATGAAAAACTGTTTTTT. Translated, it gives CACQDQANEKLFF.

This chain connects TRBV11-2 to TRBJ2-1; D is perhaps TRBD2 (6 bases). Germline V gives CDR1 SGHAT, CDR2 FQNNGV. Trimming left V 5 bases short and J 0 bases short, with 11 bases between. CDR3 size: 15 residues. CDR3 nucleotide sequence: TGTGCCAGCAGCCTAGCGACTAGCTCCTACAATGAGCAGTTCTTC. It specifies CASSLATSSYNEQFF.

This clone was seen only once. V is TRBV3-1 (or the pseudogene TRBV3-2) and J is TRBJ1-6; the D gene is possibly TRBD1 (6 bases). The germline V gene has CDR1 LGHDT and CDR2 YNNKEL (reference sequence). Trimming left V 2 bases short and J 9 bases short, with 11 bases between. This CDR3 has 14 residues. The CDR3 DNA follows: TGTGCCAGCAGCCAACGGGGGGCCGGTTCACCCCTCCACTTT. Protein sequence: CASSQRGAGSPLHF.

The CDR3 reads CASSQGLPLTASGNTIYF. In DNA, the CDR3 is TGCGCCAGCAGCCAGGGACTTCCCCTGACCGCCTCTGGAAACACCATATATTTT. The rearrangement links TRBV5-1 to TRBJ1-3; weak D call: TRBD1 (5 bases). V lost 4 bases, J lost 0 bases, and 20 bases lay in between. CDR1 is SGHRS, CDR2 YFSETQ, per germline. The CDR3 sequence is 18 residues long.

This chain connects TRBV27 to TRBJ1-1; D gene unclear. The germline V gene encodes CDR1 MNHEY and CDR2 SMNVEV (reference sequence). Trimming took off 2 bases at V and 0 bases at J, with 10 bases between the two ends. The CDR3 runs 15 residues. The CDR3: CASSLGPGMNTEAFF. DNA for the CDR3: TGTGCCAGCAGTTTAGGGCCGGGGATGAACACTGAAGCTTTCTTT.

J is TRBJ2-1 and V is TRBV30; TRBD1 matches 11 bases. The ends lost 4 bases at V and 8 bases at J; junction bases unmatched: 13. This CDR3 comprises 16 residues. The germline V gene has CDR1 GTSNPN and CDR2 SVGIG (reference sequence). The CDR3 sequence: CAWKVIGQGARDEQFF. The CDR3 nucleotides read TGTGCCTGGAAGGTGATAGGACAGGGGGCCCGCGATGAGCAGTTCTTC.

The chain employs TRBV18 and TRBJ2-3; 8 nucleotides match TRBD1. In germline, CDR1 is KGHSH, CDR2 LQKENI. The CDR3 length is 15 residues. J gave up 0 bases and V 6 bases, and 5 bases lay outside the gene matches. The CDR3 nucleotides are TGTGCCAGCTCTGCAGGGGGCGGGAGCACAGATACGCAGTATTTT. Its translation is CASSAGGGSTDTQYF.

Details on this clone: This sample includes further DNA sequences coding for the same CDR3. The V gene is TRBV24-1, the J gene TRBJ2-5, with 7 nucleotides matching TRBD1. Germline values: CDR1 KGHDR, CDR2 SFDVKD. This CDR3 spans 13 amino acids. V lost 6 bases to trimming and J lost 2 bases; unmatched junction nucleotides: 2. CDR3: CATSPGQQETQYF. Here the CDR3 DNA reads TGTGCCACCAGTCCGGGACAGCAAGAGACCCAGTACTTC.

The chain links TRBV5-1 to TRBJ2-1; weak D call: TRBD2 (5 bases). This CDR3 is 13 amino acids long. Trimming took off 6 bases at V and 6 bases at J, with 13 bases between the two ends. Germline V CDR1 and CDR2: SGHRS, YFSETQ. For the CDR3, the DNA is TGCGCCAGCAACAAGGCGGGTTTCAATGAGCAGTTCTTC. Translating it yields CASNKAGFNEQFF. The complete variable domain, with remaining parts taken from reference TRBV5-1 and TRBJ2-1, reads KAGVTQTPRYLIKTRGQQVTLSCSPISGHRSVSWYQQTPGQGLQFLFEYFSETQRNKGNFPGRFSGRQFSNSRSEMNVSTLELGDSALYLCASNKAGFNEQFFGPGTRLTVL.

This chain joins TRBV19 and TRBJ2-1, with 7 bases identical to TRBD1. Germline assignment: CDR1 LNHDA and CDR2 SQIVND (reference sequence). The ends lost 9 bases at V and 6 bases at J; junction bases unmatched: 8. The CDR3 has 13 residues. The CDR3 sequence: CASENRGVNEQFF. The CDR3 DNA follows: TGTGCCAGCGAGAACAGGGGAGTCAATGAGCAGTTCTTC.

The chain is built from TRBV15 and TRBJ2-5, with a tentative D call TRBD1 (6 bases). The germline CDR1 and CDR2 sequences are LNHNV and YYDKDF (reference sequence). The CDR3 is 12 amino acids. V shed 5 bases and J shed 5 bases, with 9 bases lying between them. The CDR3 sequence: CATSFQGETQYF. CDR3 nucleotide sequence: TGTGCCACCAGCTTTCAGGGGGAGACCCAGTACTTC.

The gene calls are TRBV30 and TRBJ1-3; no definite D call. The CDR3 runs to 14 residues. Deletions cut 2 bases from V and 1 base from J, with 9 bases between. Germline CDR1 reads GTSNPN; CDR2 reads SVGIG (reference sequence). The CDR3 loop reads CAWSRRDSGNTIYF. CDR3 coding DNA: TGTGCCTGGAGTCGGAGGGATTCTGGAAACACCATATATTTT.

The chain uses TRBV9 and TRBJ1-5; a weak D match, TRBD1 (6 bases). V lost 4 bases to trimming and J lost 5 bases, with 10 bases between them. Germline CDR1 SGDLS, CDR2 YYNGEE. The CDR3 consists of 13 residues. CDR3 in amino acids: CASSTGIDQPQHF. CDR3 bases: TGTGCCAGCAGCACAGGGATAGATCAGCCCCAGCATTTT.

V usage is TRBV27 and J usage is TRBJ2-1; 9 bases fit TRBD2. The germline V gene has CDR1 MNHEY and CDR2 SMNVEV (reference sequence). The ends lost 6 bases at V and 4 bases at J; junction bases unmatched: 4. The CDR3 totals 14 residues. This chain's CDR3 is CASRSGGNYNEQFF. Here the CDR3 DNA reads TGTGCCAGCAGGAGCGGGGGGAATTACAATGAGCAGTTCTTC.